The clone carrying this T cell receptor beta chain was seen many times. Its antigen is as yet unknown. Researchers built TCR beta libraries using quantitative 5'-RACE with molecular barcodes. TCRdb reprocessed the 5' RACE reads with MiXCR, giving one entry per CDR3 protein. Here the sample spans 200,000 to 250,000 distinct CDR3 sequences, roughly 25% being singletons. The source of the sample is a study of CD8 T cells in ankylosing spondylitis. Study-level points and caveats: Those disease-linked clones were CD8+; they were also relatively rare in peripheral blood. A motif of several highly homologous TCR beta variants was seen as apparently characteristic of ankylosing spondylitis blood.

The CDR3 is 14 residues long. V was trimmed by 5 bases and J by 8 bases, leaving 18 bases between them. This sequence was found in a male donor with ankylosing spondylitis or in good health (not recorded which). J is TRBJ1-1 and V is TRBV12-3 or TRBV12-4; possible D gene TRBD1, 6 bases. Material: blood, either unsorted or a sorted T cell fraction (not recorded which). The CDR3 loop is CASSTLTGADEAFF. The CDR3 nucleotides are TGTGCCAGCAGTACACTGACAGGCGCGGACGAAGCTTTCTTT.